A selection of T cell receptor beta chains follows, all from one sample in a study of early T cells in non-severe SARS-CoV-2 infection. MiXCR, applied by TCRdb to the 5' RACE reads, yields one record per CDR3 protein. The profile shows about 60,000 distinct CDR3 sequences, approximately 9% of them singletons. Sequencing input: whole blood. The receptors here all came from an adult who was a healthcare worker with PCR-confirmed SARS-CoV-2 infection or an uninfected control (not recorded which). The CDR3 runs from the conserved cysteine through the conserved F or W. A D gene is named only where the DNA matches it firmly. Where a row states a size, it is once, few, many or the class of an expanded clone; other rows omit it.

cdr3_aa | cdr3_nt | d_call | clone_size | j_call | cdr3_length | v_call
CASTPETSDETQYF | TGTGCCAGTACTCCGGAGACTAGCGATGAGACCCAGTACTTC | TRBD2 | NA | TRBJ2-5 | 14 | TRBV19
CASERVSSRIYEQYF | TGTGCCAGCGAGAGGGTTTCCTCCCGGATCTACGAGCAGTACTTC | NA | NA | TRBJ2-7 | 15 | TRBV6-2/TRBV6-3
CASSQELAATDTQYF | TGTGCCAGCAGCCAAGAACTAGCGGCCACAGATACGCAGTATTTT | TRBD2 | few | TRBJ2-3 | 15 | TRBV3-1
CASSLAQTAYEQYF | TGCGCCAGCAGCTTGGCCCAGACGGCCTACGAGCAGTACTTC | NA | few | TRBJ2-7 | 14 | TRBV5-1
CASSLARGSAEAFF | TGTGCCAGCAGCTTAGCGCGGGGGAGCGCTGAAGCTTTCTTT | NA | many | TRBJ1-1 | 14 | TRBV7-2
CSVANFSGANVLTF | TGCAGCGTTGCGAACTTCTCTGGGGCCAACGTCCTGACTTTC | NA | many | TRBJ2-6 | 14 | TRBV29-1
CASSPDGPNQPQHF | TGTGCCAGCAGCCCGGACGGGCCGAATCAGCCCCAGCATTTT | NA | many | TRBJ1-5 | 14 | TRBV11-1
CSAKGGPRLETQYF | TGCAGCGCCAAAGGGGGTCCCCGTTTGGAGACCCAGTACTTC | NA | NA | TRBJ2-5 | 14 | TRBV29-1
CASRPKGGNSNQPQHF | TGTGCCAGCAGACCCAAGGGAGGTAATAGCAATCAGCCCCAGCATTTT | NA | NA | TRBJ1-5 | 16 | TRBV25-1
CACLRGNEQFF | TGTGCCTGCCTTCGGGGGAATGAGCAGTTCTTC | NA | NA | TRBJ2-1 | 11 | TRBV6-1
CASSVDLGNTEAFF | TGTGCCAGCAGCGTAGATTTAGGGAACACTGAAGCTTTCTTT | NA | many | TRBJ1-1 | 14 | TRBV9
CASRSSGTRDTDTQYF | TGTGCCAGTAGGAGCTCCGGGACTAGGGATACAGATACGCAGTATTTT | TRBD2 | many | TRBJ2-3 | 16 | TRBV19
CASRGTGRNNQPQHF | TGTGCCAGCAGGGGGACAGGTAGAAACAATCAGCCCCAGCATTTT | TRBD1 | few | TRBJ1-5 | 15 | TRBV6-2/TRBV6-3
CSARDVGGLYEQYF | TGCAGTGCTAGAGACGTGGGAGGCTTATACGAGCAGTACTTC | NA | few | TRBJ2-7 | 14 | TRBV20-1
CASRGTGGSQPQHF | TGTGCCAGCAGGGGGACAGGGGGCAGCCAGCCCCAGCATTTT | TRBD1 | NA | TRBJ1-5 | 14 | TRBV6-2/TRBV6-3
CARTGVSTGELFF | TGTGCCAGGACAGGGGTGAGCACCGGGGAGCTGTTTTTT | TRBD1 | few | TRBJ2-2 | 13 | TRBV27
CASSGSRDLPREQYF | TGTGCCAGCAGTGGATCCCGGGACCTCCCTAGAGAGCAGTACTTC | NA | many | TRBJ2-7 | 15 | TRBV12-3/TRBV12-4
CASSSSSYEQYF | TGTGCCAGCTCCAGCAGCTCCTACGAGCAGTACTTC | NA | many | TRBJ2-7 | 12 | TRBV6-6
CASSLDGRDQFF | TGTGCCAGCAGCTTGGACGGACGGGATCAGTTCTTC | NA | few | TRBJ2-1 | 12 | TRBV7-2
CASSQVSGGKAFF | TGTGCCAGCAGCCAAGTTTCCGGGGGCAAAGCTTTCTTT | NA | many | TRBJ1-1 | 13 | TRBV14
CASSPGGRQGRETQYF | TGCGCCAGCAGCCCGGGGGGTAGACAAGGGAGAGAGACCCAGTACTTC | TRBD2 | NA | TRBJ2-5 | 16 | TRBV5-1
CASSLGRGPYNEQFF | TGTGCCAGCAGTTTGGGCAGGGGGCCTTACAATGAGCAGTTCTTC | TRBD1 | many | TRBJ2-1 | 15 | TRBV12-3/TRBV12-4
CASSRPGAEQETQYF | TGTGCCAGCAGTCGCCCGGGGGCCGAACAAGAGACCCAGTACTTC | NA | few | TRBJ2-5 | 15 | TRBV6-5
CASTSIGLAPPGANVLTF | TGTGCCAGCACCTCAATAGGACTAGCCCCCCCTGGGGCCAACGTCCTGACTTTC | TRBD2 | NA | TRBJ2-6 | 18 | TRBV13
CASSYSRAAEQYF | TGTGCCAGCAGTTACTCGAGGGCAGCCGAGCAGTACTTC | NA | few | TRBJ2-7 | 13 | TRBV6-2/TRBV6-3
CASSSLGLAVTGELFF | TGTGCCAGCAGCTCCTTAGGGCTAGCGGTGACCGGGGAGCTGTTTTTT | TRBD2 | few | TRBJ2-2 | 16 | TRBV7-2
CASSPTGLSNQPQHF | TGTGCCAGTAGCCCGACAGGGCTTAGCAATCAGCCCCAGCATTTT | TRBD1 | many | TRBJ1-5 | 15 | TRBV19
CASKSDRDYEQYF | TGTGCCAGCAAGAGCGACAGGGACTACGAGCAGTACTTC | TRBD1 | many | TRBJ2-7 | 13 | TRBV27
CSAPGTSDYNEQFF | TGCAGTGCCCCCGGGACTAGCGATTACAATGAGCAGTTCTTC | TRBD2 | few | TRBJ2-1 | 14 | TRBV20-1
CASSLQGGRRYTEAFF | TGTGCCAGCAGTTTACAAGGCGGGAGACGGTACACTGAAGCTTTCTTT | NA | few | TRBJ1-1 | 16 | TRBV27
CASSISAQGRSQPQHF | TGTGCCAGCAGCATCTCGGCTCAGGGGAGGTCTCAGCCCCAGCATTTT | NA | many | TRBJ1-5 | 16 | TRBV27
CSVSRGAGPESTYEQYF | TGCAGCGTTTCTCGCGGGGCAGGTCCTGAGAGCACCTACGAGCAGTACTTC | NA | many | TRBJ2-7 | 17 | TRBV29-1
CASSYSEGLTYEQYF | TGTGCCAGCAGTTACTCGGAGGGGCTGACCTACGAGCAGTACTTC | NA | NA | TRBJ2-7 | 15 | TRBV6-5
CASSQLTDGGYTF | TGTGCCAGCAGTCAGTTGACAGACGGTGGCTACACCTTC | NA | NA | TRBJ1-2 | 13 | TRBV6-2/TRBV6-3
CASSLGADTDTQYF | TGTGCCAGCAGCTTAGGGGCGGACACAGATACGCAGTATTTT | NA | many | TRBJ2-3 | 14 | TRBV5-4
CASSSLPAVRRLDEQYF | TGTGCCAGCAGTTCCCTTCCGGCAGTACGCCGTCTAGACGAGCAGTACTTC | NA | NA | TRBJ2-7 | 17 | TRBV6-2/TRBV6-3
CASTLQGASYNEQFF | TGTGCCAGCACCCTACAGGGGGCCTCCTACAATGAGCAGTTCTTC | TRBD1 | NA | TRBJ2-1 | 15 | TRBV28
CASSPPGVSTDTQFF | TGTGCCAGCTCACCACCGGGGGTGTCCACAGATACGCAGTTTTTT | NA | many | TRBJ2-3 | 15 | TRBV18
CASRHRAQETQYF | TGTGCCAGTAGACACAGGGCCCAAGAGACCCAGTACTTC | NA | NA | TRBJ2-5 | 13 | TRBV19
CASSSPPPGDTQYF | TGTGCCAGCAGTTCCCCCCCACCGGGAGATACGCAGTATTTT | NA | NA | TRBJ2-3 | 14 | TRBV28
CSAKAGDTGELFF | TGCAGTGCCAAAGCAGGGGACACCGGGGAGCTGTTTTTT | NA | few | TRBJ2-2 | 13 | TRBV20-1
CSVAAGREQYF | TGCAGCGTTGCAGCAGGGCGGGAGCAGTACTTC | NA | many | TRBJ2-7 | 11 | TRBV29-1
CASSKRGLFYNEQFF | TGTGCCAGCAGTAAGAGGGGATTGTTCTACAATGAGCAGTTCTTC | NA | few | TRBJ2-1 | 15 | TRBV25-1
CASTLGLAEQETQYF | TGTGCCAGCACCCTAGGACTAGCGGAGCAAGAGACCCAGTACTTC | TRBD2 | few | TRBJ2-5 | 15 | TRBV6-2/TRBV6-3
CASSGTGGTEAFF | TGTGCCAGCAGCGGAACAGGGGGCACTGAAGCTTTCTTT | TRBD1 | few | TRBJ1-1 | 13 | TRBV7-2
CASSRAYSQETQYF | TGTGCCAGCAGTAGGGCCTACAGCCAAGAGACCCAGTACTTC | NA | many | TRBJ2-5 | 14 | TRBV6-5
CASSELSGTGTDTQYF | TGTGCCAGCAGTGAATTGTCCGGGACAGGGACAGATACGCAGTATTTT | TRBD1 | few | TRBJ2-3 | 16 | TRBV25-1
CSARDFGSTPYNEQFF | TGCAGTGCTAGAGATTTTGGCTCAACACCCTACAATGAGCAGTTCTTC | NA | few | TRBJ2-1 | 16 | TRBV20-1
CASSYGTGRENTEAFF | TGTGCCAGCAGCTATGGGACAGGGAGGGAGAACACTGAAGCTTTCTTT | TRBD1 | NA | TRBJ1-1 | 16 | TRBV9
CASSRGLGNQPQHF | TGTGCCAGCAGTCGGGGGCTTGGCAATCAGCCCCAGCATTTT | NA | many | TRBJ1-5 | 14 | TRBV3-1
CASSRRDGENIQYF | TGTGCCAGTAGTAGAAGGGACGGAGAAAACATTCAGTACTTC | NA | many | TRBJ2-4 | 14 | TRBV19
CASSESIAGGNNEQFF | TGTGCCAGCAGTGAATCAATAGCGGGAGGGAACAATGAGCAGTTCTTC | TRBD2 | medium-sized | TRBJ2-1 | 16 | TRBV6-1
CASSATNTGELFF | TGTGCCAGCAGCGCGACGAACACCGGGGAGCTGTTTTTT | NA | few | TRBJ2-2 | 13 | TRBV11-2
CSGRGSSYNEQFF | TGCAGCGGGAGGGGTAGCTCCTACAATGAGCAGTTCTTC | NA | NA | TRBJ2-1 | 13 | TRBV29-1
CASSLESLAGGDRDF | TGTGCCAGCAGTTTAGAGTCCCTAGCGGGAGGAGATAGGGACTTC | TRBD2 | many | TRBJ2-5 | 15 | TRBV28
CASSFSSVNTGELFF | TGTGCCAGCAGCTTTTCTAGCGTCAACACCGGGGAGCTGTTTTTT | NA | few | TRBJ2-2 | 15 | TRBV11-3
CASSLSMGSPLHF | TGTGCCAGCAGCCTCTCGATGGGATCACCCCTCCACTTT | NA | many | TRBJ1-6 | 13 | TRBV14
CASRTGGVATSTDTQYF | TGTGCCAGCAGAACCGGAGGGGTAGCCACTAGCACAGATACGCAGTATTTT | NA | few | TRBJ2-3 | 17 | TRBV28
CASSLAEGQPQHF | TGTGCCAGCAGTTTAGCGGAGGGCCAGCCCCAGCATTTT | NA | many | TRBJ1-5 | 13 | TRBV12-3/TRBV12-4